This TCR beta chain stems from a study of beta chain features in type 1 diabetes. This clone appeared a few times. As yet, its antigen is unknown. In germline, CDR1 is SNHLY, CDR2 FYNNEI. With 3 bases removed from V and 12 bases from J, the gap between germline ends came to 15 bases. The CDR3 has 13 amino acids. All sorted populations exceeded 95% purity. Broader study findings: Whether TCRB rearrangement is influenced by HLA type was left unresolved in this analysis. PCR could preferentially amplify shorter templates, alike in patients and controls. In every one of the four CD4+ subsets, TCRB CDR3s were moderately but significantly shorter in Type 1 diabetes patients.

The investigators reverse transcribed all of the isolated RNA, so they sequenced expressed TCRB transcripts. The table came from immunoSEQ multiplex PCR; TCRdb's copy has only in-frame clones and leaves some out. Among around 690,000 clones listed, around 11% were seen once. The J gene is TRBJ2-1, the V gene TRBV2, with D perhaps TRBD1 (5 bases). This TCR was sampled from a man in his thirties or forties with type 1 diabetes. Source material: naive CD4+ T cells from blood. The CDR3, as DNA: TGTGCCAGCAGTGACCGGTGGGGCGAAGGGCAGTTCTTC. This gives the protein CASSDRWGEGQFF.